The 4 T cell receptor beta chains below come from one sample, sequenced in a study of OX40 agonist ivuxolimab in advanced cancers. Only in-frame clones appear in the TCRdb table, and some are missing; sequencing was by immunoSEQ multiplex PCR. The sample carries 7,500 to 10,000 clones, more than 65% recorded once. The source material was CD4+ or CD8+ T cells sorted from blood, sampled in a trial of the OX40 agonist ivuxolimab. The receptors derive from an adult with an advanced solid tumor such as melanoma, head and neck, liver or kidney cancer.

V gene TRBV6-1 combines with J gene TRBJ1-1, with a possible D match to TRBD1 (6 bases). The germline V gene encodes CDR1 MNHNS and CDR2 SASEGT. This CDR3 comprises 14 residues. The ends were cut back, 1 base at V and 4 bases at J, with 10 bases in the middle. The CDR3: CASSEGRGGTEAFF. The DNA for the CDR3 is TGTGCCAGCAGTGAAGGTAGGGGGGGCACTGAAGCTTTCTTT.

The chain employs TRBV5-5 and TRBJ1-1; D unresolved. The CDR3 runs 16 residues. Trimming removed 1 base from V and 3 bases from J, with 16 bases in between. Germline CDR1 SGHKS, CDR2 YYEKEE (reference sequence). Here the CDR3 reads CASSLNELGSHTEAFF. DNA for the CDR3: TGTGCCAGCAGCTTGAACGAGTTGGGGTCTCACACTGAAGCTTTCTTT.

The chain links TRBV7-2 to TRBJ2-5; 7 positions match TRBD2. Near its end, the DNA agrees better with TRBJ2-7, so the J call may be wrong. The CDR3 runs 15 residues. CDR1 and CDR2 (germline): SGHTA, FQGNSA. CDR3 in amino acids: CASSLDGGTSYEQYF. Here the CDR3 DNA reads TGTGCCAGCAGCTTAGACGGGGGGACTTCCTACGAGCAGTACTTC.

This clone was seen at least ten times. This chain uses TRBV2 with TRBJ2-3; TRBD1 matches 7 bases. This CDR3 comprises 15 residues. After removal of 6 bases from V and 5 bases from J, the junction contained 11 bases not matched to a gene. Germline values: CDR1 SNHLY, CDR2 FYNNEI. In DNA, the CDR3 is TGTGCCAGCAGCTTGACAGGGATGAGGGGAGATACGCAGTATTTT. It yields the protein CASSLTGMRGDTQYF.